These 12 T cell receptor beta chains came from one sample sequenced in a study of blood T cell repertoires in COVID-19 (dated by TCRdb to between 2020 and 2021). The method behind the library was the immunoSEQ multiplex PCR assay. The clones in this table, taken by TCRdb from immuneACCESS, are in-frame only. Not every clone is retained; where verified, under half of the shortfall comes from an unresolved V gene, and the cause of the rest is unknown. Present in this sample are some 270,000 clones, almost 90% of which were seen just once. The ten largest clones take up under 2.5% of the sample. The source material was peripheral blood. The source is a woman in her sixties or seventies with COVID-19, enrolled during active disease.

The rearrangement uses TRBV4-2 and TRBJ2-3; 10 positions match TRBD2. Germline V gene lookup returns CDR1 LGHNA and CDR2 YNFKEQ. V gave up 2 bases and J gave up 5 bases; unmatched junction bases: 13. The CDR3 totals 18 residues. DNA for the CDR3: TGTGCCAGCAGCCAACAGTCCGGAGCGGGGGGGCCCGGAGATACGCAGTATTTT. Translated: CASSQQSGAGGPGDTQYF.

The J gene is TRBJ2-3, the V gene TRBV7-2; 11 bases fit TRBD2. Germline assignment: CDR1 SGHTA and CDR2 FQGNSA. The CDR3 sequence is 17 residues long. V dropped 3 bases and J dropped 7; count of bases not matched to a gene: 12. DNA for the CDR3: TGTGCCAGCAGCTTGAGTCTAGCGGGGGGACCCGCTCATACGCAGTATTTT. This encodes CASSLSLAGGPAHTQYF.

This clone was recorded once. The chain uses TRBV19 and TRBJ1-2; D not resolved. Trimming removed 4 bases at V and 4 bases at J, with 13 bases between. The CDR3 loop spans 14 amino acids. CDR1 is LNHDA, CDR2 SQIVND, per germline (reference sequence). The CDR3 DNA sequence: TGTGCCAGTAGTACTCGAACCGGGAGCTATGGCTACACCTTC. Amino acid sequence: CASSTRTGSYGYTF.

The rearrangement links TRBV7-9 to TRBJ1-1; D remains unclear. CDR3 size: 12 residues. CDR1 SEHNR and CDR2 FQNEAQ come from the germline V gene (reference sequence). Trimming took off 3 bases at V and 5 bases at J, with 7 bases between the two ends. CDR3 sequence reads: CASSFRSTEAFF. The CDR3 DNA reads TGTGCCAGCAGCTTCAGATCGACTGAAGCTTTCTTT.

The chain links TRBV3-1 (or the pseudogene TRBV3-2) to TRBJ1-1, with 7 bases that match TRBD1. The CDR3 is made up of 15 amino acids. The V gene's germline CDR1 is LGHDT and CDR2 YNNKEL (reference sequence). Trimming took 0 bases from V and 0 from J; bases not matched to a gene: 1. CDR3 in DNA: TGTGCCAGCAGCCAAGATGACAGGGTGAACACTGAAGCTTTCTTT. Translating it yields CASSQDDRVNTEAFF.

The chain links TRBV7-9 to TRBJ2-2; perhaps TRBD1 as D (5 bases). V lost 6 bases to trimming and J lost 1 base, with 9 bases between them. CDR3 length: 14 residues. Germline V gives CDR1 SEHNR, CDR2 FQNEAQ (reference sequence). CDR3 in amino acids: CASRPQGNTGELFF. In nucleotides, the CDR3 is TGTGCCAGCAGGCCCCAGGGGAACACCGGGGAGCTGTTTTTT.

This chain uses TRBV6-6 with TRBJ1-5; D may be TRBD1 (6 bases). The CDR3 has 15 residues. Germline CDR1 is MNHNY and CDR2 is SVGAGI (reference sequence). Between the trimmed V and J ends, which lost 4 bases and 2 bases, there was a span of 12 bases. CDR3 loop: CASSFQGRGNQPQHF. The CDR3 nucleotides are TGTGCCAGCAGTTTCCAGGGGAGAGGCAATCAGCCCCAGCATTTT.

The CDR3 bases are TGTGCCAGCAGCTTGTCGGGGGGTGGCTACACCTTC. Translation gives CASSLSGGGYTF. The chain couples TRBV5-8 to TRBJ1-2; TRBD1 might be the D (5 bases). Germline V gene lookup returns CDR1 SGHTS and CDR2 YDEGEE. The CDR3 is made up of 12 amino acids. V dropped 1 base and J dropped 7 bases, with 8 bases sitting between them.

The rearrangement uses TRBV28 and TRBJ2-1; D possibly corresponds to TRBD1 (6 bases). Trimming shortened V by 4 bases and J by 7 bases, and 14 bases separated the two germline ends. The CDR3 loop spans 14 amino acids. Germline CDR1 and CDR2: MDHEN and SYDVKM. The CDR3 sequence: CASSSSQGRNEQFF. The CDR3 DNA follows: TGTGCCAGCAGTTCGTCCCAGGGGCGGAATGAGCAGTTCTTC.

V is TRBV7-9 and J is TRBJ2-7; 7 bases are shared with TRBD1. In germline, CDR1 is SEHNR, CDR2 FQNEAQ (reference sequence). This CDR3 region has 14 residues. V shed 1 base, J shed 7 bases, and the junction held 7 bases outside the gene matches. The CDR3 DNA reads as TGTGCCAGCAGCTTAGTAGAGGGGGCAGGGGAGCAGTACTTC. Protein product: CASSLVEGAGEQYF.

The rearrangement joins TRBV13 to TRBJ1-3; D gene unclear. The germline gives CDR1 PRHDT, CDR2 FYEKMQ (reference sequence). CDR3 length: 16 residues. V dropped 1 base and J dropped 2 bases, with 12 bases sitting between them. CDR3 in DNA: TGTGCCAGCAGCTTAGCCTTAGTAGTGACTGGAAACACCATATATTTT. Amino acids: CASSLALVVTGNTIYF.

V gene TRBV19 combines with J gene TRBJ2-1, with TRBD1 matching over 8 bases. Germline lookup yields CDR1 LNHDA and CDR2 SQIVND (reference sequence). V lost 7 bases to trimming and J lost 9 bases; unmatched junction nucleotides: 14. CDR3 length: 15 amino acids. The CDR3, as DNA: TGTGCCAGTAAAACGGGTCAGGGGGCGCTTGGTGAGCAGTTCTTC. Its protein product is CASKTGQGALGEQFF.